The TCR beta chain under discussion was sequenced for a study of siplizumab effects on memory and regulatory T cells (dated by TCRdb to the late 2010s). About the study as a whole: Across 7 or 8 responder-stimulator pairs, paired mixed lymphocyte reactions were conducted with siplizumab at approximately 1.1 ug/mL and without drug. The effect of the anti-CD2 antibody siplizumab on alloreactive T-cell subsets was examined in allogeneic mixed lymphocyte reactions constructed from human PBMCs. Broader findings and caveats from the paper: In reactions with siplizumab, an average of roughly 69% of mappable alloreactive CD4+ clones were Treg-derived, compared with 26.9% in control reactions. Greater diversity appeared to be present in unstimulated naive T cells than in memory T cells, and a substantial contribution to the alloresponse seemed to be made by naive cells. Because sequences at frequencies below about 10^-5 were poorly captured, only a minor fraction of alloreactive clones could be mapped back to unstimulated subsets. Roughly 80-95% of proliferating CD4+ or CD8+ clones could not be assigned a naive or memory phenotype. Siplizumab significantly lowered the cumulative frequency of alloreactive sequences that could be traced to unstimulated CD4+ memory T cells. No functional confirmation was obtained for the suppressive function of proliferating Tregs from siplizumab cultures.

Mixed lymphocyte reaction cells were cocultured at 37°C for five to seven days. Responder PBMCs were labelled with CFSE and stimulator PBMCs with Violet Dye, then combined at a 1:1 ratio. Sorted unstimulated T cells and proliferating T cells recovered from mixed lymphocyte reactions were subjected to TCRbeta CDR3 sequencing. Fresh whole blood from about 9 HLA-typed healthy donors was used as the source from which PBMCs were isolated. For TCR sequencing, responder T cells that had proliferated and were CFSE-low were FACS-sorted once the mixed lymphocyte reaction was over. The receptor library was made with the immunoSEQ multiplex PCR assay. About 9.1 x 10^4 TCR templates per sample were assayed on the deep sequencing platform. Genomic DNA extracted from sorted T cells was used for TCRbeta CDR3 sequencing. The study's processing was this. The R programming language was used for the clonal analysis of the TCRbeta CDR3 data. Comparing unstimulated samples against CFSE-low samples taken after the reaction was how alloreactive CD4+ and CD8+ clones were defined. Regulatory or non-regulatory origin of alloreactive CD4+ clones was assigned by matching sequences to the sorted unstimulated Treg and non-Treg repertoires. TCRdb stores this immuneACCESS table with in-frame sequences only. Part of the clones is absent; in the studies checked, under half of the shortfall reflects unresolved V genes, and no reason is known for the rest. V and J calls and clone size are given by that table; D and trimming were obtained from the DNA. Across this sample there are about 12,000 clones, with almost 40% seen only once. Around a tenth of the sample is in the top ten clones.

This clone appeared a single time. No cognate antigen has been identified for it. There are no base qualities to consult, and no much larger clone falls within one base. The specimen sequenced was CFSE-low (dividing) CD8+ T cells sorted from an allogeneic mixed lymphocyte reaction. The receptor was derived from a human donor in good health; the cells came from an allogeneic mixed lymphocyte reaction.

The sequenced DNA is TGTGCCAGCAGCTATCCGGGGGACTATGGCTACACCTTC. This translates into CASSYPGDYGYTF. The chain is made from TRBV11-1 and TRBJ1-2; TRBD1 is a weak D gene call, 5 bases matching. Relative to germline, V is 4 bases shorter and J is 3 bases shorter, with 9 bases between their ends. The germline V gene (reference sequence) specifies SGHAT as CDR1 and FQDESV as CDR2. The CDR3 runs 13 residues from the cysteine to the phenylalanine. The DNA shown is the 39-base CDR3, in frame from base 1.